This TCR beta chain was recovered during a study of blood T cell repertoires in COVID-19. Across the study: The United States, Italy and Spain provided the acute and convalescent COVID-19 samples.

The CDR3 extends over 14 amino acids. The V and J ends lost 4 bases and 8 bases, in that order; junction bases with no gene match: 9. The germline V gene has CDR1 SGDLS and CDR2 YYNGEE. Recruitment covered roughly 24 US areas and drew participants whose ages spanned about 18 to 95 years. Either two negative PCRs, clearance, or symptom resolution qualified Cohort 3 donors as recovered. In the original analysis: Researchers report that nucleated cell counts were estimated from reference gene primer amplification. Here immunoSEQ multiplex PCR was the method, and the copy in TCRdb shows in-frame clones only, minus some. Clone size and the V and J calls come from that table; the DNA yielded D and trimming. Of around 500,000 clones in the sample, approximately 90% are singletons; the top ten hold more than 7.5%.

The clonotype was recovered from a woman aged 60 to 75 who had recovered from COVID-19. The sample consisted of PBMCs or T cells enriched from blood (not recorded which). This chain joins TRBV9 and TRBJ2-1, with 7 nucleotides matching TRBD1. CDR3 DNA: TGTGCCAGCAGCTTCTCCTCACAGGGGTATGAGCAGTTCTTC. Residues: CASSFSSQGYEQFF.